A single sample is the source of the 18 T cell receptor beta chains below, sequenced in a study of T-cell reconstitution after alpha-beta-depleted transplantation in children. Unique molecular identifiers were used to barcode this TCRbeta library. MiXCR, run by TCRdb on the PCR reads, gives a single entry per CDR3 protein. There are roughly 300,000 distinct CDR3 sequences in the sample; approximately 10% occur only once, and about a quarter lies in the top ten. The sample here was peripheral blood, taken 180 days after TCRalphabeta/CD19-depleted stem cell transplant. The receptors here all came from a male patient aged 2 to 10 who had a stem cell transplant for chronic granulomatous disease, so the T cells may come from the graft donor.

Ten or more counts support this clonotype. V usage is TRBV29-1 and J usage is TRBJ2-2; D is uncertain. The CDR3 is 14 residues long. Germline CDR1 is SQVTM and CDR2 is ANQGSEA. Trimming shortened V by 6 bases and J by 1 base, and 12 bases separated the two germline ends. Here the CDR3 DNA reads TGCAGCGTCTGGGGTAGTATGAACACCGGGGAGCTGTTTTTT. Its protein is CSVWGSMNTGELFF.

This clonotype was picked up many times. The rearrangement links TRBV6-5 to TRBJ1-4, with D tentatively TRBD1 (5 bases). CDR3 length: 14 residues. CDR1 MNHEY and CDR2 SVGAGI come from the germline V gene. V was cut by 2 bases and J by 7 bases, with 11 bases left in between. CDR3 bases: TGTGCCAGCAGTTACGGGATCGGGGCTGAAAAACTGTTTTTT. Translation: CASSYGIGAEKLFF.

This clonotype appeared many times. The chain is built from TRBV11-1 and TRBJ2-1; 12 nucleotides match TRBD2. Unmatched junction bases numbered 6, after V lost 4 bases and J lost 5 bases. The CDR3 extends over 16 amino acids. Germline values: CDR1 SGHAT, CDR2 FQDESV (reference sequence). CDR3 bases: TGTGCCAGCAGCTCTTCTAGCGGGAGGGCCCACAATGAGCAGTTCTTC. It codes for CASSSSSGRAHNEQFF. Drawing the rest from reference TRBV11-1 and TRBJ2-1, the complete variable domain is EAEVAQSPRYKITEKSQAVAFWCDPISGHATLYWYRQILGQGPELLVQFQDESVVDDSQLPKDRFSAERLKGVDSTLKIQPAELGDSAMYLCASSSSSGRAHNEQFFGPGTRLTVL.

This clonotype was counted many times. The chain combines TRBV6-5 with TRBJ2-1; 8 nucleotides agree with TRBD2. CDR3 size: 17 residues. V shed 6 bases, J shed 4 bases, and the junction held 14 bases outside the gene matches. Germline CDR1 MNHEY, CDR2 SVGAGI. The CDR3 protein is CASSAGGASGRYNEQFF. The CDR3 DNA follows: TGTGCCAGCAGCGCCGGGGGGGCTAGCGGAAGATACAATGAGCAGTTCTTC.

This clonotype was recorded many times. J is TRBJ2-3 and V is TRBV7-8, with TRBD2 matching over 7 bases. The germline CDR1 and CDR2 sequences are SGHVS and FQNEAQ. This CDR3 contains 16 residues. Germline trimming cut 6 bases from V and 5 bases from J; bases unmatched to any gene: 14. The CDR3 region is CASSLYRPGGGDTQYF. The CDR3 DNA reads TGTGCCAGCAGTTTATATCGTCCGGGGGGAGGAGATACGCAGTATTTT.

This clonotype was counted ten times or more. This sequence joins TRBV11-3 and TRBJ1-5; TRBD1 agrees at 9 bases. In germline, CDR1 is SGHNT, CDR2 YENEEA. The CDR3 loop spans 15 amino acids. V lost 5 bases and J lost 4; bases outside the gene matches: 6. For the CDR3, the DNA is TGTGCCAGCAGCACGGACAGGGGTGGGAATCAGCCCCAGCATTTT. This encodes CASSTDRGGNQPQHF.

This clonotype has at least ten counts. The CDR3 nucleotides are TGTGCCAGCAGCACCCTCAGGGAGCGGAACACTGAAGCTTTCTTT. It specifies CASSTLRERNTEAFF. V usage is TRBV11-2 and J usage is TRBJ1-1; a possible D gene is TRBD1 (5 bases). Trimming took off 5 bases at V and 1 base at J, with 14 bases between the two ends. This CDR3 region has 15 residues. Per the germline V gene, CDR1 is SGHAT and CDR2 is FQNNGV. Full variable domain (missing parts from reference TRBV11-2 and TRBJ1-1): EAGVAQSPRYKIIEKRQSVAFWCNPISGHATLYWYQQILGQGPKLLIQFQNNGVVDDSQLPKDRFSAERLKGVDSTLKIQPAKLEDSAVYLCASSTLRERNTEAFFGQGTRLTVV.

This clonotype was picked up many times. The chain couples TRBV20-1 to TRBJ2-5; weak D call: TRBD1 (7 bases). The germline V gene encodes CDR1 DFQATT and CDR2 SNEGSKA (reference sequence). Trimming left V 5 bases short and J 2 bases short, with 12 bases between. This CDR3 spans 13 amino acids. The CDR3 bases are TGCAGTGCTCGGGGGACAGCACAAGAGACCCAGTACTTC. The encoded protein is CSARGTAQETQYF.

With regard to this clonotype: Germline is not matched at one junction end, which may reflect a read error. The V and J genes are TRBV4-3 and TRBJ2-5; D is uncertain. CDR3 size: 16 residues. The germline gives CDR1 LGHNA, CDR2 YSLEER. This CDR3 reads CACSQDIGYFEETQYF. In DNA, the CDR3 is TGCGCCTGCAGCCAAGATATTGGCTACTTTGAAGAGACCCAGTACTTC.

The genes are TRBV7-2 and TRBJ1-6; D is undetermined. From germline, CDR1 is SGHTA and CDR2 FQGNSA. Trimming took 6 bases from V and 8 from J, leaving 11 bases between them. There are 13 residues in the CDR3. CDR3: CASRTTGDSPLHF. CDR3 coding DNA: TGTGCCAGCAGAACCACCGGGGATTCACCCCTCCACTTT. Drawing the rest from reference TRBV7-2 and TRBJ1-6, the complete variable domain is GAGVSQSPSNKVTEKGKDVELRCDPISGHTALYWYRQSLGQGLEFLIYFQGNSAPDKSGLPSDRFSAERTGGSVSTLTIQRTQQEDSAVYLCASRTTGDSPLHFGNGTRLTVT.

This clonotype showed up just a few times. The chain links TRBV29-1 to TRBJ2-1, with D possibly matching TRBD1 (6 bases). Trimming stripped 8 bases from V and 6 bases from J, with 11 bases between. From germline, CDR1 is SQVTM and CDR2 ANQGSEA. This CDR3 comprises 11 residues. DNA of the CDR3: TGCAGCTGGGGGCTGAGCAATGAGCAGTTCTTC. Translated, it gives CSWGLSNEQFF.

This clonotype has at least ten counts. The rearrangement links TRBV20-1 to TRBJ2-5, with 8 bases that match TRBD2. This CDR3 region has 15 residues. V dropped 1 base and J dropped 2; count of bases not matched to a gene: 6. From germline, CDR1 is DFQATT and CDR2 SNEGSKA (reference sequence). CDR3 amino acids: CSARANSGNQETQYF. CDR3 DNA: TGCAGTGCTAGAGCGAATAGCGGGAATCAAGAGACCCAGTACTTC.

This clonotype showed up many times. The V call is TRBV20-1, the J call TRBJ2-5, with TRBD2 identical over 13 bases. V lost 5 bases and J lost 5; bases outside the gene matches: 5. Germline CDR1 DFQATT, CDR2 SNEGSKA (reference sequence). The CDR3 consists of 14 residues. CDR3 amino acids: CSASLAGGRETQYF. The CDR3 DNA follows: TGCAGTGCTTCACTAGCGGGGGGGCGTGAGACCCAGTACTTC.

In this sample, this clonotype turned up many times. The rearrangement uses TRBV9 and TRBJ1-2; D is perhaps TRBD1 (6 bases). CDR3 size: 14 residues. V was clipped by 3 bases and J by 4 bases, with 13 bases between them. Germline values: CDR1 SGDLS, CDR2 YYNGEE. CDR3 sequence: CASSAQGQSYGYTF. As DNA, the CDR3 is TGTGCCAGCAGCGCACAGGGTCAAAGCTATGGCTACACCTTC.

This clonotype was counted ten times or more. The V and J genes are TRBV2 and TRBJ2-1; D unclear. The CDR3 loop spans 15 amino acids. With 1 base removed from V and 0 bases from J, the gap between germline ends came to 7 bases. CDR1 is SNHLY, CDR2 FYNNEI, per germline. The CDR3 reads CASSEVISSYNEQFF. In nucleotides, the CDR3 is TGTGCCAGCAGTGAAGTAATCAGCTCCTACAATGAGCAGTTCTTC. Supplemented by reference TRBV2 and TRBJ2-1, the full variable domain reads EPEVTQTPSHQVTQMGQEVILRCVPISNHLYFYWYRQILGQKVEFLVSFYNNEISEKSEIFDDQFSVERPDGSNFTLKIRSTKLEDSAMYFCASSEVISSYNEQFFGPGTRLTVL.

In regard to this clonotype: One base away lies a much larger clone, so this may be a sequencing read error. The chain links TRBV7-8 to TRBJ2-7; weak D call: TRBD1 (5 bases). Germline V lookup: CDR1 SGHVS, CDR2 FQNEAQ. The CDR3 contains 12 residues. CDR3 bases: TGTGCCAGCAGCCAGCCAGGGTACGAGCTGTACTTC. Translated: CASSQPGYELYF.

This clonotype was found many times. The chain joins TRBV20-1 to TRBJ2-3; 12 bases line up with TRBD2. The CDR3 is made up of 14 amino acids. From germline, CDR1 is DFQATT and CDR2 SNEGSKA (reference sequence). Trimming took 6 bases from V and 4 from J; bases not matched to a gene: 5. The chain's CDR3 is CSARTSGKADTQYF. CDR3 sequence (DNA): TGCAGTGCAAGGACTAGCGGGAAGGCAGATACGCAGTATTTT.

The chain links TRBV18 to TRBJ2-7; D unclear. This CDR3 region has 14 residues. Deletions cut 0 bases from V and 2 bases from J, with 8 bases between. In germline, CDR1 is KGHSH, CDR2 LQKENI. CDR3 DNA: TGTGCCAGCTCACCACCGACTCAGGCCTACGAGCAGTACTTC. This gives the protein CASSPPTQAYEQYF.